This is a list of T cell receptor beta chains from one sample in a study of OX40 agonist ivuxolimab in advanced cancers. Using immunoSEQ multiplex PCR, the repertoire was profiled, and TCRdb retains in-frame clones only, with some absent. Of fewer than 65,000 clones listed, approximately 89% are singletons. The specimen comprised CD4+ or CD8+ T cells sorted from blood, sampled in a trial of the OX40 agonist ivuxolimab. All receptors derive from an adult with an advanced solid tumor such as melanoma, head and neck, liver or kidney cancer. The CDR3 runs from the conserved cysteine through the conserved F or W. The order of the fields is J gene, D gene, clone size, V gene, CDR3 protein, CDR3 DNA. D genes are given only for firm matches. Expanded clones are given a class, and other clones once, few, many or no size at all.

J gene: TRBJ1-2
D gene: -
clone size: -
V gene: TRBV25-1
CDR3 protein: CASSGGPEGYTF
CDR3 DNA: TGTGCCAGCAGTGGGGGACCGGAGGGCTACACCTTC

J gene: TRBJ1-1
D gene: -
clone size: -
V gene: TRBV7-9
CDR3 protein: CASSFGAGVGAFF
CDR3 DNA: TGTGCCAGCAGCTTCGGTGCAGGGGTGGGTGCTTTCTTT

J gene: TRBJ2-5
D gene: TRBD1
clone size: -
V gene: TRBV7-2
CDR3 protein: CASSQDRVSETQYF
CDR3 DNA: TGTGCCAGCAGCCAGGACAGGGTCTCAGAGACCCAGTACTTC

J gene: TRBJ2-7
D gene: -
clone size: -
V gene: TRBV5-1
CDR3 protein: CASSLATQTSYEQYF
CDR3 DNA: TGCGCCAGCAGCTTAGCAACTCAAACCTCCTACGAGCAGTACTTC

J gene: TRBJ1-2
D gene: TRBD1
clone size: -
V gene: TRBV30
CDR3 protein: CAWGQGANYGYTF
CDR3 DNA: TGTGCCTGGGGACAGGGAGCTAACTATGGCTACACCTTC

J gene: TRBJ2-2
D gene: TRBD2
clone size: -
V gene: TRBV2
CDR3 protein: CASRPTSGNTGELFF
CDR3 DNA: TGTGCCAGCAGACCCACTAGCGGTAACACCGGGGAGCTGTTTTTT

J gene: TRBJ2-1
D gene: TRBD2
clone size: -
V gene: TRBV9
CDR3 protein: CASSPRGTSGASSYNEQFF
CDR3 DNA: TGTGCCAGCAGCCCCAGGGGGACTAGCGGAGCCAGCTCCTACAATGAGCAGTTCTTC

J gene: TRBJ2-1
D gene: TRBD2
clone size: -
V gene: TRBV18
CDR3 protein: CASSQLAEANEQFF
CDR3 DNA: TGTGCCAGCTCACAGCTAGCGGAGGCCAATGAGCAGTTCTTC

J gene: TRBJ2-7
D gene: TRBD1
clone size: -
V gene: TRBV7-9
CDR3 protein: CASSLLTGAPRYF
CDR3 DNA: TGTGCCAGCAGCTTATTAACAGGGGCCCCACGGTACTTC

J gene: TRBJ2-7
D gene: -
clone size: -
V gene: TRBV28
CDR3 protein: CASSLLPTYEQYF
CDR3 DNA: TGTGCCAGCAGTTTACTCCCCACCTACGAGCAGTACTTC

J gene: TRBJ2-1
D gene: -
clone size: -
V gene: TRBV11-3
CDR3 protein: CASSLDFESSLFF
CDR3 DNA: TGTGCCAGCAGCTTAGATTTCGAGAGCAGTCTGTTCTTC

J gene: TRBJ2-1
D gene: TRBD2
clone size: -
V gene: TRBV7-9
CDR3 protein: CASSPTAGAYNEQFF
CDR3 DNA: TGTGCCAGCAGCCCCACAGCGGGAGCGTACAATGAGCAGTTCTTC

J gene: TRBJ2-7
D gene: TRBD1
clone size: -
V gene: TRBV28
CDR3 protein: CASSFFPGQEYEQYF
CDR3 DNA: TGTGCCAGCAGTTTCTTTCCGGGACAGGAGTACGAGCAGTACTTC

J gene: TRBJ2-7
D gene: TRBD2
clone size: -
V gene: TRBV27
CDR3 protein: CASSSTSGYEQYF
CDR3 DNA: TGTGCCAGCAGTTCCACTAGCGGCTACGAGCAGTACTTC

J gene: TRBJ2-7
D gene: TRBD1
clone size: -
V gene: TRBV19
CDR3 protein: CASGRDRGSYEQYF
CDR3 DNA: TGTGCAAGTGGTCGGGACAGGGGATCCTACGAGCAGTACTTC

J gene: TRBJ2-7
D gene: TRBD2
clone size: once
V gene: TRBV28
CDR3 protein: CASSFFLGLAGDNYEQYF
CDR3 DNA: TGTGCCAGCAGTTTTTTCCTAGGACTAGCGGGAGACAACTACGAGCAGTACTTC

J gene: TRBJ2-4
D gene: -
clone size: -
V gene: TRBV11-2
CDR3 protein: CASSLTTRGVPYF
CDR3 DNA: TGTGCCAGCAGCCTAACAACCAGGGGGGTCCCGTACTTC

J gene: TRBJ2-2
D gene: -
clone size: -
V gene: TRBV11-3
CDR3 protein: CASSANSGASTGELFF
CDR3 DNA: TGTGCCAGCAGCGCAAATAGCGGAGCCTCGACCGGGGAGCTGTTTTTT

J gene: TRBJ1-3
D gene: -
clone size: -
V gene: TRBV5-1
CDR3 protein: CASSLVGYGNTIYF
CDR3 DNA: TGCGCCAGCAGCTTGGTTGGGTATGGAAACACCATATATTTT

J gene: TRBJ2-7
D gene: -
clone size: -
V gene: TRBV19
CDR3 protein: CASSIQPDPANEQYF
CDR3 DNA: TGTGCCAGTAGTATCCAACCGGACCCAGCAAACGAGCAGTACTTC

J gene: TRBJ2-5
D gene: TRBD2
clone size: -
V gene: TRBV4-1
CDR3 protein: CASSQEDLRAGVQETQYF
CDR3 DNA: TGCGCCAGCAGCCAAGAAGACCTTCGAGCGGGAGTTCAGGAGACCCAGTACTTC

J gene: TRBJ2-7
D gene: -
clone size: -
V gene: TRBV13
CDR3 protein: CASSSLDSSYEQYF
CDR3 DNA: TGTGCCAGCAGCTCCTTAGATAGTTCCTACGAGCAGTACTTC

J gene: TRBJ2-2
D gene: -
clone size: -
V gene: TRBV20-1
CDR3 protein: CSARFGELFF
CDR3 DNA: TGCAGTGCTAGATTCGGGGAGCTGTTTTTT

J gene: TRBJ2-2
D gene: -
clone size: -
V gene: TRBV14
CDR3 protein: CASSQTHTGELFF
CDR3 DNA: TGTGCCAGCAGCCAGACCCACACCGGGGAGCTGTTTTTT

J gene: TRBJ1-1
D gene: -
clone size: -
V gene: TRBV7-9
CDR3 protein: CASSSGHLVSNTEAFF
CDR3 DNA: TGTGCCAGCAGTTCGGGACATTTAGTTTCGAACACTGAAGCTTTCTTT

J gene: TRBJ1-3
D gene: -
clone size: few
V gene: TRBV7-2
CDR3 protein: CASSPRVGDGNTIYF
CDR3 DNA: TGTGCCAGCAGCCCCAGGGTCGGTGATGGAAACACCATATATTTT

J gene: TRBJ1-4
D gene: -
clone size: -
V gene: TRBV5-1
CDR3 protein: CASSLESTNEKLFF
CDR3 DNA: TGCGCCAGCAGCTTGGAATCAACTAATGAAAAACTGTTTTTT

J gene: TRBJ2-2
D gene: -
clone size: -
V gene: TRBV7-9
CDR3 protein: CASSLEFRNTGELFF
CDR3 DNA: TGTGCCAGCAGCTTAGAGTTCCGAAACACCGGGGAGCTGTTTTTT

J gene: TRBJ2-1
D gene: -
clone size: -
V gene: TRBV7-9
CDR3 protein: CASSPRGSSYNEQFF
CDR3 DNA: TGTGCCAGCAGCCCCCGGGGGAGCTCCTACAATGAGCAGTTCTTC

J gene: TRBJ2-2
D gene: TRBD1
clone size: -
V gene: TRBV6-4
CDR3 protein: CASSGTGLNTGELFF
CDR3 DNA: TGTGCCAGCAGTGGGACAGGATTGAACACCGGGGAGCTGTTTTTT

J gene: TRBJ2-5
D gene: TRBD1
clone size: -
V gene: TRBV19
CDR3 protein: CASSIRQGYQETQYF
CDR3 DNA: TGTGCCAGTAGTATTAGACAGGGATACCAAGAGACCCAGTACTTC

J gene: TRBJ1-3
D gene: TRBD1
clone size: -
V gene: TRBV6-6
CDR3 protein: CASSPHRGQFGNTIYF
CDR3 DNA: TGTGCCAGCAGTCCCCACAGGGGTCAATTTGGAAACACCATATATTTT

J gene: TRBJ1-4
D gene: -
clone size: -
V gene: TRBV9
CDR3 protein: CASSVDDSLPEKLFF
CDR3 DNA: TGTGCCAGCAGCGTAGACGACAGCCTCCCTGAAAAACTGTTTTTT

J gene: TRBJ1-3
D gene: -
clone size: -
V gene: TRBV7-2
CDR3 protein: CASSLARLNSGNTIYF
CDR3 DNA: TGTGCCAGCAGCTTAGCAAGACTTAACTCTGGAAACACCATATATTTT